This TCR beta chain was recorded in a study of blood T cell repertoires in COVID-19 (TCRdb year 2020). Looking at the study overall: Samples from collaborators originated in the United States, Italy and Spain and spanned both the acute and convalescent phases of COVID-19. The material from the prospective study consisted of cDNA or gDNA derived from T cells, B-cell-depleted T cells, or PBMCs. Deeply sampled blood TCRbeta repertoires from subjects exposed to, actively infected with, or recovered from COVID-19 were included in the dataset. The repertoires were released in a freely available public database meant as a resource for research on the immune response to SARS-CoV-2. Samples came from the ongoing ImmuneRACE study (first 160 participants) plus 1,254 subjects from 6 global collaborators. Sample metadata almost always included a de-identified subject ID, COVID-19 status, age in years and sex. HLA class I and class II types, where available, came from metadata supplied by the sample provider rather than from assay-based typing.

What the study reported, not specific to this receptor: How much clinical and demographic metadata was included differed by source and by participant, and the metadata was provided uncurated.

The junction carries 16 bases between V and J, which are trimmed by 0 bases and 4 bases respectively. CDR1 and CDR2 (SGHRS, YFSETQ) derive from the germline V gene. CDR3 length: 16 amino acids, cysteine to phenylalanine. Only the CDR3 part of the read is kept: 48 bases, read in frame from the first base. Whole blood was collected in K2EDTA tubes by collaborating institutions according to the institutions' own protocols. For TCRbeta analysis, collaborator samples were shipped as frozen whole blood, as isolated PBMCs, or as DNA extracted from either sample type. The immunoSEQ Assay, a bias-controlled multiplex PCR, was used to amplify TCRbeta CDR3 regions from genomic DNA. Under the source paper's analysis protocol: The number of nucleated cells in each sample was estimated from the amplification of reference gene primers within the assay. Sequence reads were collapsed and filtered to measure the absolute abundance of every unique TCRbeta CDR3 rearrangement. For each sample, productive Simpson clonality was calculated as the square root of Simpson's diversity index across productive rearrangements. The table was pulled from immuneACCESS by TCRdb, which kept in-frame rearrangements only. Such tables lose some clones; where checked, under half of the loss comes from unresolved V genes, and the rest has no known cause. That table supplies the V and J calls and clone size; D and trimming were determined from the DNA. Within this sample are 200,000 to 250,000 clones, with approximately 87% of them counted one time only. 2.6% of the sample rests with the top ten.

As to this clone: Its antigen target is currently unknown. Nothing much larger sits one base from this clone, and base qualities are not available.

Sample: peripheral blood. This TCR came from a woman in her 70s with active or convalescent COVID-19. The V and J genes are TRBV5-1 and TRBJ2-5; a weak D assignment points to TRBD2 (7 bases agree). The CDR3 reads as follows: CASSLAGGDQGETQYF. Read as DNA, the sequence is TGCGCCAGCAGCTTGGCGGGGGGCGACCAAGGAGAGACCCAGTACTTC. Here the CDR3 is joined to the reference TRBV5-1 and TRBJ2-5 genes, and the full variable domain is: KAGVTQTPRYLIKTRGQQVTLSCSPISGHRSVSWYQQTPGQGLQFLFEYFSETQRNKGNFPGRFSGRQFSNSRSEMNVSTLELGDSALYLCASSLAGGDQGETQYFGPGTRLLVL.